Detailed here is one T cell receptor beta chain. These data come from a study of control samples from healthy donors and cancer patients. There are 14 residues in the CDR3. Trimming cost V 5 bases and J 7 bases; bases outside gene matches: 10. Germline V gene lookup returns CDR1 KGHSH and CDR2 LQKENI. Profiled with immunoSEQ multiplex PCR; TCRdb holds only in-frame clones, not every one. The sample holds about 92,000 clones, roughly four fifths seen once. The sample was blood. The TCR sequence derives from a woman aged 60-70 years in good health. J is TRBJ1-2 and V is TRBV18; TRBD1 matches at 7 bases. The DNA of the CDR3 is TGTGCCAGCTCATCGATCGACAGGGAGGGTGGCTACACCTTC. This encodes CASSSIDREGGYTF. The full variable domain, rest sourced from reference TRBV18 and TRBJ1-2, is NAGVMQNPRHLVRRRGQEARLRCSPMKGHSHVYWYRQLPEEGLKFMVYLQKENIIDESGMPKERFSAEFPKEGPSILRIQQVVRGDSAAYFCASSSIDREGGYTFGSGTRLTVV.